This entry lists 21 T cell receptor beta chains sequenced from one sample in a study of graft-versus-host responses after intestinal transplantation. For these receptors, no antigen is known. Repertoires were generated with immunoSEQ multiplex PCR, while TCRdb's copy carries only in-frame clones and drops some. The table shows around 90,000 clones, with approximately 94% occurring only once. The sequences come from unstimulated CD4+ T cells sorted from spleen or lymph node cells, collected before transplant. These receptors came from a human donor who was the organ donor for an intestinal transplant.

CDR3 nucleotide sequence: TGTGCCTGGGGATGGGGGACTGAAGCTTTCTTT. Protein sequence: CAWGWGTEAFF. The chain employs TRBV30 and TRBJ1-1; D may be TRBD1 (5 bases). Germline V gene sequence: CDR1 GTSNPN, CDR2 SVGIG (reference sequence). The CDR3 spans 11 residues. Trimming pared 5 bases from V and 5 bases from J, leaving 9 bases between.

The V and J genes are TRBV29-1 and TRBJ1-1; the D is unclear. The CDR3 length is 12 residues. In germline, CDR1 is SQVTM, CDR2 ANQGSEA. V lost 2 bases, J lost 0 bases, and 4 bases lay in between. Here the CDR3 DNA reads TGCAGCGTTGAAAAGGTGAACACTGAAGCTTTCTTT. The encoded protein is CSVEKVNTEAFF. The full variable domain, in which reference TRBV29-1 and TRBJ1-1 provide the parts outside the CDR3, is SAVISQKPSRDICQRGTSLTIQCQVDSQVTMMFWYRQQPGQSLTLIATANQGSEATYESGFVIDKFPISRPNLTFSTLTVSNMSPEDSSIYLCSVEKVNTEAFFGQGTRLTVV.

CDR3 DNA sequence: TGTGCCAGCAGCCAAGATCATCCGGACATGGGCACTGAAGCTTTCTTT. Protein sequence: CASSQDHPDMGTEAFF. The chain joins TRBV14 to TRBJ1-1; D perhaps matches TRBD1 (5 bases). The CDR3 spans 16 residues. CDR1 and CDR2 from the germline V gene are SGHDN and FVKESK. Trimming shortened V by 0 bases and J by 4 bases, and 15 bases separated the two germline ends.

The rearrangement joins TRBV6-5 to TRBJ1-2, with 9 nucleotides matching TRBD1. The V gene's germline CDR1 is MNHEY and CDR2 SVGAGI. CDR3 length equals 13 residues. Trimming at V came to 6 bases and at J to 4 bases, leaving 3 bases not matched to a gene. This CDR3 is CASRTGGIYGYTF. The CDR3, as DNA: TGTGCCAGCAGAACAGGGGGCATCTATGGCTACACCTTC.

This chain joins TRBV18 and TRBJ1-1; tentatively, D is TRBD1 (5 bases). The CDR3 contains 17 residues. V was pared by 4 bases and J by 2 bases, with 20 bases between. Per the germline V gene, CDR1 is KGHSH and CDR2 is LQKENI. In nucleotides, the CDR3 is TGTGCCAGCTCACTCCTTCCCGACCCAGGGACCAACACTGAAGCTTTCTTT. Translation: CASSLLPDPGTNTEAFF.

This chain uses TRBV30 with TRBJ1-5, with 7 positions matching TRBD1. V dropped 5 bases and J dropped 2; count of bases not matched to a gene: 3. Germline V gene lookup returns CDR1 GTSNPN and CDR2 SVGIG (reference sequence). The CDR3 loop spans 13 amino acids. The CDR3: CAWATGGNQPQHF. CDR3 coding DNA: TGTGCCTGGGCTACAGGGGGCAATCAGCCCCAGCATTTT. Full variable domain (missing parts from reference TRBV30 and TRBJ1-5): SQTIHQWPATLVQPVGSPLSLECTVEGTSNPNLYWYRQAAGRGLQLLFYSVGIGQISSEVPQNLSASRPQDRQFILSSKKLLLSDSGFYLCAWATGGNQPQHFGDGTRLSIL.

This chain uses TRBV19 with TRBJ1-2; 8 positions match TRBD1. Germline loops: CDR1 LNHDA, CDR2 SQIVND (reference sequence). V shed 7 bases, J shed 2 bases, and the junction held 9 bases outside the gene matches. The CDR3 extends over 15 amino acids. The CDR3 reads CASTHTGGSNYGYTF. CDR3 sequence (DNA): TGTGCCAGTACTCATACAGGGGGGAGCAACTATGGCTACACCTTC.

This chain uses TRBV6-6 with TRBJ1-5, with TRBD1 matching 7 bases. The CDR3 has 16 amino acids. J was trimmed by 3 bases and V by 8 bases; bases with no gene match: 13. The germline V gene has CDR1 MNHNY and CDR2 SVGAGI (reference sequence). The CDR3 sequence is CASCIRQGDTNQPQHF. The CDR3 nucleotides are TGTGCCAGCTGTATCCGACAGGGCGATACCAATCAGCCCCAGCATTTT.

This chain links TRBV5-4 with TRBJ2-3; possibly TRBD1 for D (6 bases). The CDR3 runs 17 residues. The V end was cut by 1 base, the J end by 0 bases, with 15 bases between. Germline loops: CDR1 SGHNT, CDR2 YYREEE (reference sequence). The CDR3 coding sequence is TGTGCCAGCAGCTTGAATCAGGGGCGATTTAGCACAGATACGCAGTATTTT. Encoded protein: CASSLNQGRFSTDTQYF.

The CDR3 here is CASSLPQGRMQYF. In nucleotides, the CDR3 is TGTGCCAGCAGCTTACCCCAGGGGAGAATGCAGTATTTT. The chain uses TRBV13 and TRBJ2-3; D might be TRBD1 (6 bases). The CDR3 has 13 amino acids. V was pared by 2 bases and J by 11 bases, with 14 bases between. In germline, CDR1 is PRHDT, CDR2 FYEKMQ (reference sequence). Drawing the rest from reference TRBV13 and TRBJ2-3, the complete variable domain is AAGVIQSPRHLIKEKRETATLKCYPIPRHDTVYWYQQGPGQDPQFLISFYEKMQSDKGSIPDRFSAQQFSDYHSELNMSSLELGDSALYFCASSLPQGRMQYFGPGTRLTVL.

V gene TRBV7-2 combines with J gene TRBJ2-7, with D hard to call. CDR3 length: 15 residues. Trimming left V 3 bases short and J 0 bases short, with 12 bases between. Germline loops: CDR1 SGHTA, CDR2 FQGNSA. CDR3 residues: CASSFYLVSSYEQYF. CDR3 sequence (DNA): TGTGCCAGCAGCTTCTACCTCGTGAGCTCCTACGAGCAGTACTTC.

The CDR3 nucleotides read TGTGCCAGCAGCTCCGACTTTAATGAAAAACTGTTTTTT. It codes for CASSSDFNEKLFF. The gene calls are TRBV7-9 and TRBJ1-4; D not certain. Germline V gives CDR1 SEHNR, CDR2 FQNEAQ (reference sequence). This CDR3 contains 13 residues. V shed 4 bases and J shed 4 bases, with 7 bases lying between them.

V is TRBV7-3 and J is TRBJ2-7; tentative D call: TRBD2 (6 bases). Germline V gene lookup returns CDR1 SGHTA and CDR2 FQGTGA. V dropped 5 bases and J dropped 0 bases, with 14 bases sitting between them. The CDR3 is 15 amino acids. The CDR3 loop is CASSPRDGSSYEQYF. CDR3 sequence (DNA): TGTGCCAGCAGCCCGCGGGACGGGAGCTCCTACGAGCAGTACTTC.

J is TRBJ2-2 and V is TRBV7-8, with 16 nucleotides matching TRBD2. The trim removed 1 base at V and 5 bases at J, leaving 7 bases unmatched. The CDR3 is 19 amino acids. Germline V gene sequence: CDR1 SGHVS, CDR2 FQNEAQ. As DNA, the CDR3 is TGTGCCAGCAGCTTAGGGTCACCGGGACTAGCGGGGGGGACCGGGGAGCTGTTTTTT. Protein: CASSLGSPGLAGGTGELFF.

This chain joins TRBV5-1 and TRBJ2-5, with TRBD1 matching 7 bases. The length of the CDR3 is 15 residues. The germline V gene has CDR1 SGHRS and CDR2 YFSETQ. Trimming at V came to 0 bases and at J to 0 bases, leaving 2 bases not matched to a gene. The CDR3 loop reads CASSLGQGNQETQYF. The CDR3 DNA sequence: TGCGCCAGCAGCTTGGGACAGGGTAACCAAGAGACCCAGTACTTC.

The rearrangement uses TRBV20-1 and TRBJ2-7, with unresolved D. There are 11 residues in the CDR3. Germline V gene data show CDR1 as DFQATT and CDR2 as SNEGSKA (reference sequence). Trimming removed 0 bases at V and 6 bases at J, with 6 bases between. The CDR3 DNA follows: TGCAGTGCTAGAGACAGTCCCGAGCAGTACTTC. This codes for CSARDSPEQYF.

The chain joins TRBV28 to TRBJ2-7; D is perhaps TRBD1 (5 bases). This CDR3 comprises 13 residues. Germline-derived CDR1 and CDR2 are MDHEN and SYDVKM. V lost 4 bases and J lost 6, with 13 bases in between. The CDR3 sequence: CASSWGPSIEQYF. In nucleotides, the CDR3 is TGTGCCAGCAGTTGGGGCCCTTCGATCGAGCAGTACTTC.

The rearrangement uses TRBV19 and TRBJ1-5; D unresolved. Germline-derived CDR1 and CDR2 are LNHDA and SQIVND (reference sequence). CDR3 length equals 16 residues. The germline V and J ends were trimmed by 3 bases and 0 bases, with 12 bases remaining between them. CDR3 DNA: TGTGCCAGTAGTATGAGGCAAATCTATAGCAATCAGCCCCAGCATTTT. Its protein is CASSMRQIYSNQPQHF.

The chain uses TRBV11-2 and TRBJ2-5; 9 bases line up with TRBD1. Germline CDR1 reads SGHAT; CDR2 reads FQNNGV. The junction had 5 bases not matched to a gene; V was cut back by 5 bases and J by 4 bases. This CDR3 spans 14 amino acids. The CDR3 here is CASSLTTGGETQYF. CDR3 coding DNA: TGTGCCAGCAGCCTAACGACAGGGGGAGAGACCCAGTACTTC.

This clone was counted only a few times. In DNA, the CDR3 is TGCGCCAGCAGCATCCGGGAATCCCAAGATTCACCCCTCCACTTT. This encodes CASSIRESQDSPLHF. The rearrangement uses TRBV5-1 and TRBJ1-6, with D unresolved. Looked up from germline, CDR1 is SGHRS and CDR2 is YFSETQ. This CDR3 has 15 amino acids. Trimming left V 4 bases short and J 8 bases short, with 16 bases between.

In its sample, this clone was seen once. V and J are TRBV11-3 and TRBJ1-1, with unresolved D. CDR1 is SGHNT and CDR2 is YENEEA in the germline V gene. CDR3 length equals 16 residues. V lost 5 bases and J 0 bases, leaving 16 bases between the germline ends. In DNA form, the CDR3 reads TGTGCCAGCAGCCAACGTGGCGAAACCATGAACACTGAAGCTTTCTTT. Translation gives CASSQRGETMNTEAFF.